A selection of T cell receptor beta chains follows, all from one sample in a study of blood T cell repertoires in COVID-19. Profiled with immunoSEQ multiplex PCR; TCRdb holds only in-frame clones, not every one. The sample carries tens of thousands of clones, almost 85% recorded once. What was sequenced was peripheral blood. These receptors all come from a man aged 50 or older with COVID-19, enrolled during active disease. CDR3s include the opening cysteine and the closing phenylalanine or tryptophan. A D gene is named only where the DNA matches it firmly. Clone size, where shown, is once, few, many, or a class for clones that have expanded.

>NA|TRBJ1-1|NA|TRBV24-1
TGTGCCACCAGTGATTCGGGGTTTCAAGCTTTCTTT
CATSDSGFQAFF
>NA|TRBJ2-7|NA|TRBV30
TGTGCCTGGAGCGGAATAGCGGAATCTGCCTACGAGCAGTACTTC
CAWSGIAESAYEQYF
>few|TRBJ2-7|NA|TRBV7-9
TGTGCCAGCAGCTTAGAGACAGCCAGCTACGAGCAGTACTTC
CASSLETASYEQYF
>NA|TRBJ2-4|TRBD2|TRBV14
TGTGCCAGCAGCCCTAGCGGGAGGGCGAACATTCAGTACTTC
CASSPSGRANIQYF
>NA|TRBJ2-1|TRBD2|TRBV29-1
TGCAGCTCGGGACTAGCGGTATACAATGAGCAGTTCTTC
CSSGLAVYNEQFF
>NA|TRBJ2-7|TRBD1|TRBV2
TGTGCCAGCAGTAACGGACAGGGCAGGCGCTACTTC
CASSNGQGRRYF
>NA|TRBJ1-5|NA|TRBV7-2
TGTGCCAGCAGCTTAGGGCTCGGGAATCAGCCCCAGCATTTT
CASSLGLGNQPQHF
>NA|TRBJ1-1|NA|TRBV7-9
TGTGCCAGCAGTCGTAGTTTGAGCACTGAAGCTTTCTTT
CASSRSLSTEAFF
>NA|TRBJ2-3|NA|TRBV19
TGTGCCAGTAGGGGGAGTGTCCCAGATACGCAGTATTTT
CASRGSVPDTQYF
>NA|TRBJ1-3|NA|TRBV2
TGTGCCAGCAGTGTTAAAGGAGGGTTCTCTGGAAACACCATATATTTT
CASSVKGGFSGNTIYF
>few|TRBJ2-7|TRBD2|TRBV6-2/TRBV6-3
TGTGCCAGCAGTCACGGGACTAGCGGGATAGACGAGCAGTACTTC
CASSHGTSGIDEQYF
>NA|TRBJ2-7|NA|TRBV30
TGTGCCCGCAGTAGAGGAAGCTCCTACGAGCAGTACTTC
CARSRGSSYEQYF
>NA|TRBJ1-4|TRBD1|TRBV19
TGTGCCAGTAGTCCGTTGGGACAGGGAGAAAAACTGTTTTTT
CASSPLGQGEKLFF
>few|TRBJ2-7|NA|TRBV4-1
TGCGCCAGCAGCCAAGATACGCTGGGACTCACATACGAGCAGTACTTC
CASSQDTLGLTYEQYF
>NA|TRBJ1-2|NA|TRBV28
TGTGCCAGCAGTACCCACCGTGGGGCTTATGGCTACACCTTC
CASSTHRGAYGYTF
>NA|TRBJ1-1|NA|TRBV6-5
TGTGCCAGCAGCCCCCAGGGGATGGGGACTGAAGCTTTCTTT
CASSPQGMGTEAFF
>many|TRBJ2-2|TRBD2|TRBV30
TGTGCCTGGAGTAGGCTAGCGGGGCACACCGGGGAGCTGTTTTTT
CAWSRLAGHTGELFF
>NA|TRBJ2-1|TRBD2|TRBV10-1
TGCGCCAGCAGTGAGTCGGCTAGCGGGACCTACAATGAGCAGTTCTTC
CASSESASGTYNEQFF
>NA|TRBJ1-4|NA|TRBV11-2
TGTGCCAGCAGCCTTAGCCTCAGTGAAAAACTGTTTTTT
CASSLSLSEKLFF
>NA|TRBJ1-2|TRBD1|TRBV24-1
TGTGCCACCAGTCAAGGGACAGCTTATGGCTACACCTTC
CATSQGTAYGYTF
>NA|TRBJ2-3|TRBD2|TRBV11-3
TGTGCCAGCAGCCCGACTAGCGGGAGGGGAGCGCAGTATTTT
CASSPTSGRGAQYF
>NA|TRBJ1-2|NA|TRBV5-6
TGTGCCAGCAGCCCGCGCGCCGGGGATGGCTACACCTTC
CASSPRAGDGYTF
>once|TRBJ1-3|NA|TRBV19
TGTGCCAGTATCCAACCATCGGGAGGAAACACCATATATTTT
CASIQPSGGNTIYF
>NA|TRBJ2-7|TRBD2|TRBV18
TGTGCCAGCTCCCTCAGCGGGGACCCCCTCGAGCAGTACTTC
CASSLSGDPLEQYF
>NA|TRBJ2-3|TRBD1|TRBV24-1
TGTGCCACCAGTGATCCCTGGACAGGAGCGGATACGCAGTATTTT
CATSDPWTGADTQYF
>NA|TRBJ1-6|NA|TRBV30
TGTGCCTGCTTGCGGGGGACCCAGTCACCCCTCCACTTT
CACLRGTQSPLHF
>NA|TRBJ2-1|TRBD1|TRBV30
TGTGCCTGGGCTGGGGACAGGGGGCTAAATGAGCAGTTCTTC
CAWAGDRGLNEQFF
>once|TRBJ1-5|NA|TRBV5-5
TGTGCCAGCAGCCGGGATGAGCAGCCCCAGCATTTT
CASSRDEQPQHF